Detailed here is one TCR beta chain. Its antigen is still unknown. Preparation of the TCRbeta library involved a method that used unique molecular identifiers. TCRdb re-called the PCR reads through MiXCR, storing one row per CDR3 protein. The sample comprises nearly 350,000 distinct CDR3 sequences, roughly 16% of which are singletons, and roughly 40% rests with the top ten. This sample was taken from a study of T-cell reconstitution after alpha-beta-depleted transplantation in children. Germline CDR1 reads SQVTM; CDR2 reads ANQGSEA. Between the trimmed V and J ends, which lost 3 bases and 6 bases, there was a span of 11 bases. The CDR3 consists of 13 residues. Study-wide results and caveats: Recipient T cells and thymic progenitors that survived gave rise to the high TCRbeta diversity observed at day 60 in some patients. After one year, T-cell counts and TCRbeta diversity mostly came from new T cells.

This sample comprised PBMCs, mostly from graft donor cells, obtained 360 days after TCRalphabeta/CD19-depleted stem cell transplant. The sequence came from a male patient aged 2-15 years who had a stem cell transplant for acute lymphoblastic leukemia, so the T cells may come from the graft donor. The chain joins TRBV29-1 to TRBJ2-2; D is unresolved. The CDR3 protein is CSVDAQASGELFF. The CDR3 DNA sequence: TGCAGCGTTGATGCGCAGGCCTCCGGGGAGCTGTTTTTT.